This TCR beta chain comes out of a study of T cells in Graves' hyperthyroidism and ophthalmopathy. Broader study findings: Ophthalmopathy got predicted by the model a median around 6.6 months before its onset.

Patients affected by ophthalmopathy presented a Clinical Activity Score of at least 3, a NOSPECS grade of at least 4, and disease duration below 3 months. Reasons for excluding patients were uncontrolled infection, other autoimmune disease, pregnancy or lactation. Researchers took RNA transcripts and amplified the TCR beta CDR3 regions from them. HTBI primers drove first-round RT-PCR of the TCR CDR3. TCRdb re-called the multiplex PCR reads with MiXCR, one entry per CDR3 protein. The profile covers 250,000 to 300,000 distinct CDR3 sequences, with about 19% appearing a single time and less than 45% taken by the ten largest. This clonotype occurred a few times. What it binds is unknown. The specimen was blood. The clonotype was recovered from a man aged 45 to 65 with Graves' ophthalmopathy.

The CDR3 sequence is CAWGLAGPYNEQFF. In nucleotides, the CDR3 is TGTGCCTGGGGACTAGCGGGACCCTACAATGAGCAGTTCTTC. The chain links TRBV30 to TRBJ2-1; 12 bases line up with TRBD2. This CDR3 contains 14 residues. Germline CDR1 is GTSNPN and CDR2 is SVGIG (reference sequence). V was pared by 5 bases and J by 2 bases, with 1 base of the junction left unmatched. Full variable domain (remainder filled in from reference TRBV30 and TRBJ2-1): SQTIHQWPATLVQPVGSPLSLECTVEGTSNPNLYWYRQAAGRGLQLLFYSVGIGQISSEVPQNLSASRPQDRQFILSSKKLLLSDSGFYLCAWGLAGPYNEQFFGPGTRLTVL.